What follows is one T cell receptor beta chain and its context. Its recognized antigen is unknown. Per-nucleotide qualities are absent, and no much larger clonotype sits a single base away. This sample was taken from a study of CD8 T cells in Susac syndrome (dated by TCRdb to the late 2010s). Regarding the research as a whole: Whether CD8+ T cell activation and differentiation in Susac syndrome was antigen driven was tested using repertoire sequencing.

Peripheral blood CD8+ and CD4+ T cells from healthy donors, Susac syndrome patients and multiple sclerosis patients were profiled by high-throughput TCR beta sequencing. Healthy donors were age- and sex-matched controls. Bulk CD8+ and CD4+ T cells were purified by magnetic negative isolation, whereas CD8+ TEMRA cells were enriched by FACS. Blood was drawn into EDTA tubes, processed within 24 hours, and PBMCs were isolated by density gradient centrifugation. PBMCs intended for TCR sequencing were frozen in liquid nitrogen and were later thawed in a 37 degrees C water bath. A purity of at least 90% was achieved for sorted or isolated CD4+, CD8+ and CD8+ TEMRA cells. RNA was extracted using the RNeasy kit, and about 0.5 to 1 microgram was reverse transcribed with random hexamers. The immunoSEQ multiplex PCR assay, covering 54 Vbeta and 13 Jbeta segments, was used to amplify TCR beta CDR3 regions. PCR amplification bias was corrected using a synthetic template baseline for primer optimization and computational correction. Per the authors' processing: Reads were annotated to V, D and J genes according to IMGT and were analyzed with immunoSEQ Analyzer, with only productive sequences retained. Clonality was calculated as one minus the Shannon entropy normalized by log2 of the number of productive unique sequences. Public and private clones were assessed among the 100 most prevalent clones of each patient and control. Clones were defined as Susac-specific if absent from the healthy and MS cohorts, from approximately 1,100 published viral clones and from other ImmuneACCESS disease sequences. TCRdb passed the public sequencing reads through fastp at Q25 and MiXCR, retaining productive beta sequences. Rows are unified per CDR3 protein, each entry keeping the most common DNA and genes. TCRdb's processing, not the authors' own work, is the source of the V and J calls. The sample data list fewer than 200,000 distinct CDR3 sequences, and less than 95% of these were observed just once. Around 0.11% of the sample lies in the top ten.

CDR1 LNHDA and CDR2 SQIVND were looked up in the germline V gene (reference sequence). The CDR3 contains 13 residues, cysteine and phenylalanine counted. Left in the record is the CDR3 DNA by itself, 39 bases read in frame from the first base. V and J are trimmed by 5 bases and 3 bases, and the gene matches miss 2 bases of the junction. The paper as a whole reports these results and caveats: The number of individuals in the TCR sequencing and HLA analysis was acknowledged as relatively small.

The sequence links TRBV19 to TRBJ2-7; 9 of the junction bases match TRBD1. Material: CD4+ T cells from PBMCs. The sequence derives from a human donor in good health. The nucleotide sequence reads TGTGCCAGTAGTCAGACAGGGGGCTACGAGCAGTACTTC. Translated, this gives CASSQTGGYEQYF.